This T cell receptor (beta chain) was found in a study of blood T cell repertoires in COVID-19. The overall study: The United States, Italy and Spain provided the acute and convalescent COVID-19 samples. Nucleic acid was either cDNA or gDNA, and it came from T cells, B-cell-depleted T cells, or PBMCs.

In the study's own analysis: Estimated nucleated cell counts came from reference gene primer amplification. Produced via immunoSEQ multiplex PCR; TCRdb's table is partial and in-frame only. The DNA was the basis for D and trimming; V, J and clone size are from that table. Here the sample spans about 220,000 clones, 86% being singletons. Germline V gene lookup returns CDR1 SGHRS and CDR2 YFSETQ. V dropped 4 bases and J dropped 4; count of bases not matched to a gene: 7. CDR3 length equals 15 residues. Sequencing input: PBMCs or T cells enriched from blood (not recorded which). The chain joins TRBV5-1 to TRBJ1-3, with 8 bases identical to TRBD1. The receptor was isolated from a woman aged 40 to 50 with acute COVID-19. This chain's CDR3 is CASSRSTGDGNTIYF. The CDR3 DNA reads TGCGCCAGCAGCCGATCGACAGGGGACGGAAACACCATATATTTT.